These 3 T cell receptor beta chains originate from one sample sequenced in a study of T cells in Graves' hyperthyroidism and ophthalmopathy. From RNA transcripts, TCR beta CDR3 regions were amplified. The TCR CDR3 was amplified in a first-round RT-PCR using the HTBI primer set. TCRdb reprocessed the multiplex PCR reads with MiXCR, giving one entry per CDR3 protein. Of under 700,000 distinct CDR3 sequences listed, roughly 46% are singletons. Source material: peripheral blood or thyroid tissue (not recorded which). The source of these receptors is a woman aged 18-35 years with Graves' hyperthyroidism.

The rearrangement uses TRBV7-9 and TRBJ1-3, with TRBD1 identical over 9 bases. The CDR3 is 16 amino acids. Per the germline V gene, CDR1 is SEHNR and CDR2 is FQNEAQ (reference sequence). Trimming took 2 bases from V and 5 from J; bases not matched to a gene: 7. In nucleotides, the CDR3 is TGTGCCAGCAGCTTAATAGGGGGACAGGGAAGAAACACCATATATTTT. This translates into CASSLIGGQGRNTIYF.

The chain joins TRBV25-1 to TRBJ2-5; 12 positions match TRBD1. The CDR3 has 15 residues. CDR1 MGHDK and CDR2 SYGVNS come from the germline V gene. With V trimmed by 6 bases and J by 5 bases, 7 bases remained unmatched. CDR3 DNA sequence: TGTGCCAGCAGAGTCGGGACAGGGGGCGTGGAGACCCAGTACTTC. Residues: CASRVGTGGVETQYF.

The V and J genes are TRBV19 and TRBJ1-6, with D perhaps TRBD1 (6 bases). CDR1 and CDR2 (germline): LNHDA, SQIVND (reference sequence). Trimming shortened V by 8 bases and J by 10 bases, and 24 bases separated the two germline ends. The length of the CDR3 is 16 residues. This CDR3 reads CASRHLEGRTASPLHF. The CDR3 DNA reads TGTGCCAGTCGTCATCTCGAAGGGCGGACAGCCTCACCCCTCCACTTT. The full variable domain, rest sourced from reference TRBV19 and TRBJ1-6, is DGGITQSPKYLFRKEGQNVTLSCEQNLNHDAMYWYRQDPGQGLRLIYYSQIVNDFQKGDIAEGYSVSREKKESFPLTVTSAQKNPTAFYLCASRHLEGRTASPLHFGNGTRLTVT.